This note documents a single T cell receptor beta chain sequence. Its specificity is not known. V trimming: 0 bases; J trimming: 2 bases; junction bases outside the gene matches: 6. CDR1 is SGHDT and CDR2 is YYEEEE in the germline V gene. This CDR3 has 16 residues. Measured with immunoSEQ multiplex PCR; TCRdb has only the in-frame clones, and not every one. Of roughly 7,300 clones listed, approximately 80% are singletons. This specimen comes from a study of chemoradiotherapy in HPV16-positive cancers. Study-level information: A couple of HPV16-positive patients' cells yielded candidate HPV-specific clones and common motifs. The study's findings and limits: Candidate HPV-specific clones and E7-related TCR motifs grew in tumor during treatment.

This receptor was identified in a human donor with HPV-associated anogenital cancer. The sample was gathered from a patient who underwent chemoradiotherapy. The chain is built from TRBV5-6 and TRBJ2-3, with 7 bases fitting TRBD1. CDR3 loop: CASSLVQGVYTDTQYF. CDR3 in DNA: TGTGCCAGCAGCTTGGTTCAGGGGGTGTACACAGATACGCAGTATTTT.